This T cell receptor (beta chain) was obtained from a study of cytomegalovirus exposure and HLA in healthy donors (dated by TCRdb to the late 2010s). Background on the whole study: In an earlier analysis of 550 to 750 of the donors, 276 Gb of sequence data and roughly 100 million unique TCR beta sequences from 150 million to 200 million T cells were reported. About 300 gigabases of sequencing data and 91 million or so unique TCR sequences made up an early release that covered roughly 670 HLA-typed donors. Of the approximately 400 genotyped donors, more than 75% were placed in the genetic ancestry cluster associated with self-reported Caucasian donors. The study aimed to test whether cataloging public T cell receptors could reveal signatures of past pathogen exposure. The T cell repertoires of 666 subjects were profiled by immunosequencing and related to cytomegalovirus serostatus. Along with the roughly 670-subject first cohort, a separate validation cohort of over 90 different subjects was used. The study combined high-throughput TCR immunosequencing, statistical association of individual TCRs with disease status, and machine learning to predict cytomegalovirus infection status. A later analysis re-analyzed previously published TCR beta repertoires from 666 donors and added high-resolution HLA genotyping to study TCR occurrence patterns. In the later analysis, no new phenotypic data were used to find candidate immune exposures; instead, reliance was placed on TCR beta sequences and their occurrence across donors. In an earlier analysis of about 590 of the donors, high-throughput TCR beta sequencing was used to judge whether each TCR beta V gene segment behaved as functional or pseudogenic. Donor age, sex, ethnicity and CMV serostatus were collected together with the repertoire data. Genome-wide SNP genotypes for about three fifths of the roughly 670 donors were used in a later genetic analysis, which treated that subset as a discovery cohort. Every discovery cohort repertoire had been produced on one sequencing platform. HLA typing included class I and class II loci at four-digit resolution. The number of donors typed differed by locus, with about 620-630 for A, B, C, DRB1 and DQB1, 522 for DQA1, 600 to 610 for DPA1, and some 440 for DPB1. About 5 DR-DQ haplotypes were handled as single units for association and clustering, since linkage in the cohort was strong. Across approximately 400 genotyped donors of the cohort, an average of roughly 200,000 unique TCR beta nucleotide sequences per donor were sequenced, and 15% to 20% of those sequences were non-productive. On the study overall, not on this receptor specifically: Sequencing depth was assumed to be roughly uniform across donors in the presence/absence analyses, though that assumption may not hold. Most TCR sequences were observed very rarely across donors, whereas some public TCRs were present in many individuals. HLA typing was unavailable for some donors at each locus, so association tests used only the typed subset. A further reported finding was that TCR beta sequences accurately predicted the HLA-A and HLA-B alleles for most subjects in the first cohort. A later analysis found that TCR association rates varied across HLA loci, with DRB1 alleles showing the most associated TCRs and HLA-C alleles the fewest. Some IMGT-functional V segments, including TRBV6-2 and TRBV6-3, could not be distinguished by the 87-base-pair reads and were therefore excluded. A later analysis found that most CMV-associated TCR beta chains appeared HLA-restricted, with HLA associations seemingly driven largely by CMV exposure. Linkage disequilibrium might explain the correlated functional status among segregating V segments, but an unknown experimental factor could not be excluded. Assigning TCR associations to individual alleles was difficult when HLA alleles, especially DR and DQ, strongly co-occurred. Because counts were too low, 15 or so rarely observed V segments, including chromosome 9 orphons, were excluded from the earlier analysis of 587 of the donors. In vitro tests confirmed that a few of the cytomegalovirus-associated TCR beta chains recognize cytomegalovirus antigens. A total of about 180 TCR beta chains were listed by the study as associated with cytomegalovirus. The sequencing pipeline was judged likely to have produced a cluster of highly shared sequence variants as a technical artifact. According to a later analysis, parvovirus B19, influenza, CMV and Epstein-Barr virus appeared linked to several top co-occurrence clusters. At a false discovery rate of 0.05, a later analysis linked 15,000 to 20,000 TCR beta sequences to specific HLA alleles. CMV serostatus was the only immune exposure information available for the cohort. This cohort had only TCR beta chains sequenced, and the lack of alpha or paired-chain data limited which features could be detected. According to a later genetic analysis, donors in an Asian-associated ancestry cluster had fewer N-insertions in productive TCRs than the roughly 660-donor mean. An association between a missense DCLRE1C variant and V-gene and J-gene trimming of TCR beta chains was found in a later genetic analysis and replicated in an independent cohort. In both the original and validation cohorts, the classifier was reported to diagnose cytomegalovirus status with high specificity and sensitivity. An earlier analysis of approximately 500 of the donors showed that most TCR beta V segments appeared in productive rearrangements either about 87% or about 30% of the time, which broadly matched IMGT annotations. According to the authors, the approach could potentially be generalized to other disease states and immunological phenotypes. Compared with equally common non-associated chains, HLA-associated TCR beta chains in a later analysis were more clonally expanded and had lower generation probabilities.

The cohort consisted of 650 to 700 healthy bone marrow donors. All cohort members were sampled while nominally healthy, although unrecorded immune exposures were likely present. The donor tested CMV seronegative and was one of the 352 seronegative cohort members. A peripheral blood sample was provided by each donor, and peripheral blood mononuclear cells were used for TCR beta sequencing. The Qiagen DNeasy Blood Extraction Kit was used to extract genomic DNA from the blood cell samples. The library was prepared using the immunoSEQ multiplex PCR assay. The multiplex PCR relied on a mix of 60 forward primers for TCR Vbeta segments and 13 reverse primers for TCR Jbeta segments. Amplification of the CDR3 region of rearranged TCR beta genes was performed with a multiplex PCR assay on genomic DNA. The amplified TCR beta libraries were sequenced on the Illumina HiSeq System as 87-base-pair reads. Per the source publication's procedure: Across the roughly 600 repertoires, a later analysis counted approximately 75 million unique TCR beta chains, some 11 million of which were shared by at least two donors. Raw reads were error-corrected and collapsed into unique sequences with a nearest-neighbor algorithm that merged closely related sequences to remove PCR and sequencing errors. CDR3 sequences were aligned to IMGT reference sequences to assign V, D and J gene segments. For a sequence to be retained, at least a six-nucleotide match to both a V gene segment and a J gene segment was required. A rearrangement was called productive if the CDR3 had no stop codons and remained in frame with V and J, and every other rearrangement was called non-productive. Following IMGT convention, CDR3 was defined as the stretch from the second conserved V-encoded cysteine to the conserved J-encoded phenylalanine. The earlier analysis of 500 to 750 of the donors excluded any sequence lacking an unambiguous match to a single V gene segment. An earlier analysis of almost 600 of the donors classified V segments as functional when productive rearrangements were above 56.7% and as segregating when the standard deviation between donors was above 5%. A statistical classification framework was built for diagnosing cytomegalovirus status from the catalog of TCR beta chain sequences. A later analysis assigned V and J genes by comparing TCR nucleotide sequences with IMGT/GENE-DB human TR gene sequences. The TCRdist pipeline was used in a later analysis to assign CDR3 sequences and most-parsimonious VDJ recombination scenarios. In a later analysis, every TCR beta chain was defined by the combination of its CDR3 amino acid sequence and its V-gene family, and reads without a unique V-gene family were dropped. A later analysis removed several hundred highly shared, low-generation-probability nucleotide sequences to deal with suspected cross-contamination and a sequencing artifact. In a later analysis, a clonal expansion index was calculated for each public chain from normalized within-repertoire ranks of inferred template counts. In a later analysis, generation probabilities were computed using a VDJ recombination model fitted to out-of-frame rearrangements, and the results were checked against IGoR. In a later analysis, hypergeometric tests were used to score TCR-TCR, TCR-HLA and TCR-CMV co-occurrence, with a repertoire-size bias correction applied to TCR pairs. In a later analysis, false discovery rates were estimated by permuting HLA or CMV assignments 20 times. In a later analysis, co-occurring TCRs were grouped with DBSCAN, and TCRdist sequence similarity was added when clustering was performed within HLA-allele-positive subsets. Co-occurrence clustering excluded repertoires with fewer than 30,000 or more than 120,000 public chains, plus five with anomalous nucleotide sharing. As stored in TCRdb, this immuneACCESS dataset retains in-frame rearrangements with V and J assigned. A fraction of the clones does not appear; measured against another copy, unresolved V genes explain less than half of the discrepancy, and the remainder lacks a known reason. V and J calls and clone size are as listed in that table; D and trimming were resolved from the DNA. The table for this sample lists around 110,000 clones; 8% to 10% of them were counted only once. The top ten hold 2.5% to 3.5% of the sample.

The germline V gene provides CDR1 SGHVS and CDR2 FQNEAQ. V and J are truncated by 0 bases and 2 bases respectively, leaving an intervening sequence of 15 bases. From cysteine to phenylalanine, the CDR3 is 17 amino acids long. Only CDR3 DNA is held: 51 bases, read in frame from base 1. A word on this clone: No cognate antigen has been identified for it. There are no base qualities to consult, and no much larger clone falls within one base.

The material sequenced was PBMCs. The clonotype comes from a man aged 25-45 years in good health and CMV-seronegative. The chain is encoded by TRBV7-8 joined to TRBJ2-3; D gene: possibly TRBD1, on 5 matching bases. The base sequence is TGTGCCAGCAGCTTAGCTCCAGGGTTTTACGCCACAGATACGCAGTATTTT. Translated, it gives CASSLAPGFYATDTQYF.